The TCR beta chain described here comes from a study of T-cell memory formation after mild COVID-19. Study-wide background: Across donors, TCR clusters were largely donor specific.

Study-level findings and limits: Several responding clones turned up in pre-infection memory, indicating that cross-reactive memory may have taken part. Contracting clones, day 15 to 85, had balanced CD4/CD8, and later expanders favored CD4+.

On this clonotype: The antigen remains undetermined.

The length of the CDR3 is 14 residues. V was trimmed by 3 bases and J by 2 bases, leaving 8 bases between them. TCRdb redid the calling of the 5' RACE reads with MiXCR, one entry per CDR3 protein. The sample consists of just over 150,000 distinct CDR3 sequences, 30% to 35% of them appearing once. This sequence joins TRBV12-3 or TRBV12-4 and TRBJ1-3, with D maybe TRBD1 (5 bases). The sequenced sample was PBMCs or a T cell subset sorted from them (not recorded which). This clonotype originated in an adult woman who had mild COVID-19 (a few samples of this study predate the infection). Cell type and time point are not known. The chain's CDR3 is CASSLRGAGNTIYF. In DNA, the CDR3 is TGTGCCAGCAGTTTGAGGGGTGCTGGAAACACCATATATTTT.